This T cell receptor (beta chain) was retrieved from a study of T cell repertoires in cytomegalovirus infection. The study's findings and limits: CMV-specific TCR beta clonotypes restricted by HLA-C dominated the ex vivo response. Identification of carriers of CMV plus the relevant HLA was achieved through cumulative public TCR beta family frequency.

Points on this clonotype: Its antigen is currently unknown.

V was clipped by 8 bases and J by 4 bases, with 11 bases between them. The CDR3 length is 12 residues. Germline CDR1 MNHNY, CDR2 SVGAGI (reference sequence). TCRdb independently ran MiXCR on the reads; one entry per CDR3 protein. Here the sample spans a few hundred thousand distinct CDR3 sequences, roughly 42% being singletons. The chain employs TRBV6-6 and TRBJ1-1; no reliable D call. The TCR was taken from a human donor in good health (CMV status not recorded). Some clones in this sample may be carry-over from other donors' samples. The sequenced sample was cultured PBMCs, obtained from culture after CMV antigen stimulation. CDR3 nucleotide sequence: TGTGCCAGCCGCTTGAGTTCCACTGAAGCTTTCTTT. It translates to CASRLSSTEAFF.